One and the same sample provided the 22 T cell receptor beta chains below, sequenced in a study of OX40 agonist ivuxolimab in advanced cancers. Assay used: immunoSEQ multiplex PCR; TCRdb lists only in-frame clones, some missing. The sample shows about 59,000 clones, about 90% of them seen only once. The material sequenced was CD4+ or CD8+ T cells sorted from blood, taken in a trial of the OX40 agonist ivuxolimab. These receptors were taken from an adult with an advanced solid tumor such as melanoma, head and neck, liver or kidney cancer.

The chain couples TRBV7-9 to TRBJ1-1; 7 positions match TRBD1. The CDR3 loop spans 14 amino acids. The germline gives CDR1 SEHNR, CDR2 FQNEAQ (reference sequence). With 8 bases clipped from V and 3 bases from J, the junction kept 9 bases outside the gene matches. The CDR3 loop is CASGRQGGDTEAFF. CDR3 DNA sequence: TGTGCCAGCGGAAGACAGGGTGGGGACACTGAAGCTTTCTTT.

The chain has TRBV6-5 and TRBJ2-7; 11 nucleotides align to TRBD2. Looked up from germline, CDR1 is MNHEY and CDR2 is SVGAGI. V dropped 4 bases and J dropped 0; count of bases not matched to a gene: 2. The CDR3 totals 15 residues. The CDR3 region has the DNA TGTGCCAGCAGTTCAACTAGCGGGAGCTCCTACGAGCAGTACTTC. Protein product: CASSSTSGSSYEQYF.

As DNA, the CDR3 is TGCGCCAGCAGCTTGGCGGCGGGTTCCTACGAGCAGTACTTC. As protein: CASSLAAGSYEQYF. The chain combines TRBV5-1 with TRBJ2-7; the D gene is possibly TRBD2 (5 bases). The CDR3 runs 14 residues. The V gene lost 0 bases and the J gene lost 1 base, with 8 bases spanning the gap. Germline V gives CDR1 SGHRS, CDR2 YFSETQ.

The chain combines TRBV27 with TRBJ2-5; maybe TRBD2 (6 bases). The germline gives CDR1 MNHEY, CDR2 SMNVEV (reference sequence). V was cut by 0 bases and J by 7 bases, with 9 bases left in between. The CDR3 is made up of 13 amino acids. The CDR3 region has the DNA TGTGCCAGCAGTTTATCCCGGAGGGGGACCCAGTACTTC. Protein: CASSLSRRGTQYF.

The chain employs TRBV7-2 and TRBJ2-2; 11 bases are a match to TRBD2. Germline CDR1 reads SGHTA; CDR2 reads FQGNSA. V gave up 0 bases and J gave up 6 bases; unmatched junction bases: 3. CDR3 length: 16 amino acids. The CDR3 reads CASSLASGGAAGELFF. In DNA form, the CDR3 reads TGTGCCAGCAGCTTAGCTAGCGGGGGGGCCGCCGGGGAGCTGTTTTTT.

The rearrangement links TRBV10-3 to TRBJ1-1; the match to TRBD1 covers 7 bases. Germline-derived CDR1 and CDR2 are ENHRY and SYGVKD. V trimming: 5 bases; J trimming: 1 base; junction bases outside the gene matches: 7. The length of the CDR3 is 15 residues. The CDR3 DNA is TGTGCCATCAGTAAGGATTACAGGGGGAACACTGAAGCTTTCTTT. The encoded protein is CAISKDYRGNTEAFF.

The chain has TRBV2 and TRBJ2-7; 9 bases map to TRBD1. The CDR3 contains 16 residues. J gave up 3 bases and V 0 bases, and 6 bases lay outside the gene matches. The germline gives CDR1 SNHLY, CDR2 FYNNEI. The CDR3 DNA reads TGTGCCAGCAGTGAAGCGGAGGGACAGGGCCTCTACGAGCAGTACTTC. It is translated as CASSEAEGQGLYEQYF. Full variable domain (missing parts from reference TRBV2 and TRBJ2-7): EPEVTQTPSHQVTQMGQEVILRCVPISNHLYFYWYRQILGQKVEFLVSFYNNEISEKSEIFDDQFSVERPDGSNFTLKIRSTKLEDSAMYFCASSEAEGQGLYEQYFGPGTRLTVT.

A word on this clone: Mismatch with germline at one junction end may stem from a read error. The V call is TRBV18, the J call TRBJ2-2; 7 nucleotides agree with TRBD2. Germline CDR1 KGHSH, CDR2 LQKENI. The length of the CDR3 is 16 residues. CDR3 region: CTSSPRTSLYTGELFF. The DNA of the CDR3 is TGTACCAGCTCACCCCGGACTAGTCTTTACACCGGGGAGCTGTTTTTT.

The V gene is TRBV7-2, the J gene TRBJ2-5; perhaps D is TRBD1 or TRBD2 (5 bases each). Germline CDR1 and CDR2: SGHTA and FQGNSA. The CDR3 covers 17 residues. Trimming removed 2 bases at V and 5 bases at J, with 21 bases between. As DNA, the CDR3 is TGTGCCAGCAGCTTAAACCCCGGGACGGGGAGCGTCGAGACCCAGTACTTC. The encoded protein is CASSLNPGTGSVETQYF.

This CDR3 is CASSPVGTGNMNTEAFF. As DNA, the CDR3 is TGTGCCAGCTCACCAGTGGGGACAGGGAACATGAACACTGAAGCTTTCTTT. The rearrangement joins TRBV18 to TRBJ1-1; 9 bases are a match to TRBD1. The CDR3 contains 17 residues. In germline, CDR1 is KGHSH, CDR2 LQKENI. With V trimmed by 2 bases and J by 0 bases, 7 bases remained unmatched.

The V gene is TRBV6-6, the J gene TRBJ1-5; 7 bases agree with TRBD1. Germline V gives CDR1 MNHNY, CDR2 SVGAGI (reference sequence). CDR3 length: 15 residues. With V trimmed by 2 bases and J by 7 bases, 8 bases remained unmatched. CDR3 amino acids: CASSYTTGQGQPQHF. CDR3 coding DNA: TGTGCCAGCAGTTACACGACAGGGCAGGGGCAGCCCCAGCATTTT.

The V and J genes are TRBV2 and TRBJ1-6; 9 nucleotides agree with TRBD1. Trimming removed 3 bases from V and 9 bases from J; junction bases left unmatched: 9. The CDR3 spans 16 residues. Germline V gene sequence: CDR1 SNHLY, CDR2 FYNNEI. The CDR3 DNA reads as TGTGCCAGCAGTGACGACAGGGGGATTTTCAGTTCACCCCTCCACTTT. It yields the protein CASSDDRGIFSSPLHF.

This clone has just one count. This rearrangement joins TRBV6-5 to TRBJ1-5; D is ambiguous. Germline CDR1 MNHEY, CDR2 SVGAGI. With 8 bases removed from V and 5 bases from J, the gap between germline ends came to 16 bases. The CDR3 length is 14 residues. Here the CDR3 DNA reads TGTGCCAGCGTGGAACTTAACGGGGATCAGCCCCAGCATTTT. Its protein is CASVELNGDQPQHF.

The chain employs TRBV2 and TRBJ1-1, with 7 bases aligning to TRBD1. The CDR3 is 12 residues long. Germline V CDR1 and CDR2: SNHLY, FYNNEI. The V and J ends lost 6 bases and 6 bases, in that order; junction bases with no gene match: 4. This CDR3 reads CASSDDRAEAFF. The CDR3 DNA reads TGTGCCAGCAGCGATGACAGGGCTGAAGCTTTCTTT.

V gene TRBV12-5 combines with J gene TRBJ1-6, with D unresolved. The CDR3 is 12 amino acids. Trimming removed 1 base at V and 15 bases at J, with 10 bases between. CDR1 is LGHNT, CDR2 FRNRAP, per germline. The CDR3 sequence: CASGLAPPSLHF. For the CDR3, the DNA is TGTGCTAGTGGTTTGGCCCCCCCAAGCCTCCACTTT.

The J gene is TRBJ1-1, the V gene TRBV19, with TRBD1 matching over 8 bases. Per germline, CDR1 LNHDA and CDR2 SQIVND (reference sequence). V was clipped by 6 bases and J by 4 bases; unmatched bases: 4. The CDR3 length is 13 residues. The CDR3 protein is CASSRDRITEAFF. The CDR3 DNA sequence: TGTGCCAGTAGCCGGGACAGGATCACTGAAGCTTTCTTT.

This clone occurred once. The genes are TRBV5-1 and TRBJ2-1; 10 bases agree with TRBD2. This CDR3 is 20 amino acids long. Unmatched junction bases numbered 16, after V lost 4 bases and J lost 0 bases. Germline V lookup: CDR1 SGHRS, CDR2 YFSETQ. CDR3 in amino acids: CASSPRGSGRAVSSYNEQFF. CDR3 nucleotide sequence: TGCGCCAGCAGCCCCCGGGGGAGCGGGAGGGCCGTAAGCTCCTACAATGAGCAGTTCTTC.

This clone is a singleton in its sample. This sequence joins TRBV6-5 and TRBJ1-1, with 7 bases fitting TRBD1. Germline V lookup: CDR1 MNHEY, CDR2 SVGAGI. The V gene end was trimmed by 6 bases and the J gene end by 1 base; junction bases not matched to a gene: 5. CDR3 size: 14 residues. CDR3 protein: CASSFRQGNTEAFF. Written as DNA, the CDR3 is TGTGCCAGCAGCTTCAGACAGGGGAACACTGAAGCTTTCTTT.

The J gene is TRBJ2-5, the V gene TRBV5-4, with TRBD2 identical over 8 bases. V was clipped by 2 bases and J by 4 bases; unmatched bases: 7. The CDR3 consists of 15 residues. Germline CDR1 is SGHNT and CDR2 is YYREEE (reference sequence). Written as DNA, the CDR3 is TGTGCCAGCAGCTTAAGCGGGAGTGGTGGAGAGACCCAGTACTTC. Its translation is CASSLSGSGGETQYF. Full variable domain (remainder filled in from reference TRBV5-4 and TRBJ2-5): ETGVTQSPTHLIKTRGQQVTLRCSSQSGHNTVSWYQQALGQGPQFIFQYYREEENGRGNFPPRFSGLQFPNYSSELNVNALELDDSALYLCASSLSGSGGETQYFGPGTRLLVL.

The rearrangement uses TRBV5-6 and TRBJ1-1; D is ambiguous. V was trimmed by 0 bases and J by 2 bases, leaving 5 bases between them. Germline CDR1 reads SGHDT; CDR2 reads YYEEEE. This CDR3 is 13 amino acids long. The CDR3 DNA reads TGTGCCAGCAGCTTGGGGGTTAACACTGAAGCTTTCTTT. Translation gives CASSLGVNTEAFF.

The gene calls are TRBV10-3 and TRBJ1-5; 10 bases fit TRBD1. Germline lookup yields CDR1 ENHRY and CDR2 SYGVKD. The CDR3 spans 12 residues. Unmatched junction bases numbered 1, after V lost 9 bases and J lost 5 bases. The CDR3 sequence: CAIGTGDQPQHF. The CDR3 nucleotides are TGTGCCATTGGGACAGGGGATCAGCCCCAGCATTTT.

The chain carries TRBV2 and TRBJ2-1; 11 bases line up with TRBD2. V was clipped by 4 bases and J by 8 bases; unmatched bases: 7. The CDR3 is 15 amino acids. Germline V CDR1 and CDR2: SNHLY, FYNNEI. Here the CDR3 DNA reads TGTGCCAGCAGTGCTACTAGCGGGAGTGTTGATGAGCAGTTCTTC. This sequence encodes CASSATSGSVDEQFF.